This T cell receptor beta chain was sequenced for a study of human T cells and chemical hapten exposure. One entry per CDR3 protein results from TCRdb running MiXCR on the RACE reads. The sample has some 330,000 distinct CDR3 sequences, about 5% seen once; the top ten hold less than 9%. Sample time point: pre-sensitization, week 0. Treatment of the sample: therapeutic diphenylcyclopropenone sensitization with weekly scalp DPC. This clonotype turned up a few times. The input for sequencing was whole blood, taken in connection with sensitization to the hapten diphenylcyclopropenone (DPC). This sequence originates from a woman younger than 30 with alopecia areata. Some clones in this sample may be carry-over from other donors' samples.

CDR3 in amino acids: CASSQDGGPANEKLFF. The CDR3, as DNA: TGTGCCAGCAGCCAAGATGGCGGGCCGGCTAATGAAAAACTGTTTTTT. The chain links TRBV4-2 to TRBJ1-4; D gene unclear. This CDR3 spans 16 amino acids. V was cut by 0 bases and J by 3 bases, with 11 bases left in between. Germline CDR1 LGHNA, CDR2 YNFKEQ.